This T cell receptor (beta chain) originates from a study of control samples from healthy donors and cancer patients. TCRdb's table, derived via immunoSEQ multiplex PCR, lists solely in-frame clones and lacks some. The table shows under 200,000 clones, with roughly nine tenths occurring only once. This CDR3 contains 13 residues. The germline V gene encodes CDR1 ENHRY and CDR2 SYGVKD. V dropped 3 bases and J dropped 6; count of bases not matched to a gene: 1. Material: blood. The origin of this receptor is a woman in her thirties in good health. This chain joins TRBV10-3 and TRBJ1-4; 7 nucleotides agree with TRBD1. DNA for the CDR3: TGTGCCATCAGTGAAGGGACAGATGAAAAACTGTTTTTT. Translation gives CAISEGTDEKLFF.